A selection of T cell receptor beta chains follows, all from one sample in a study of Graves' ophthalmopathy and Graves' hyperthyroidism. TCRdb fed the multiplex PCR reads into MiXCR, producing one record per CDR3 protein. The data contain approximately 640,000 distinct CDR3 sequences, more than 40% of them seen just once; the ten biggest clones take up over 2.5%. Sequenced material: peripheral blood. These receptors came from an adult man with Graves' ophthalmopathy. Each CDR3 is given with its conserved first and last residue. A D gene is named only where the DNA matches it firmly. Where a row states a size, it is once, few, many or the class of an expanded clone; other rows omit it.

CAIGGGANYGYTF | TGTGCCATCGGGGGGGGAGCTAACTATGGCTACACCTTC | TRBJ1-2 | once | . | TRBV10-3
CASSLNSPDTQYF | TGTGCCAGCAGCTTAAACTCCCCGGATACGCAGTATTTT | TRBJ2-3 | . | . | TRBV7-9
CASSLQHYGYTF | TGTGCCAGCAGCTTACAACACTATGGCTACACCTTC | TRBJ1-2 | . | . | TRBV7-8
CASKSRFVDREGYQPQHF | TGTGCCAGCAAATCACGTTTTGTCGACAGGGAAGGTTATCAGCCCCAGCATTTT | TRBJ1-5 | . | TRBD1 | TRBV10-3
CASSLVKGQYNEQYF | TGTGCCAGCAGCTTGGTAAAGGGACAGTACAATGAGCAGTACTTC | TRBJ2-7 | . | TRBD1 | TRBV5-6
CASIPRGAGEAFF | TGTGCCAGCATCCCTCGGGGGGCCGGTGAAGCTTTCTTT | TRBJ1-1 | few | . | TRBV6-5
CASSGTGTSYEQYF | TGTGCCAGCAGTGGCACCGGGACCTCCTACGAGCAGTACTTC | TRBJ2-7 | many | . | TRBV10-3
CASTGDGEKLNTEAFF | TGTGCCAGCACGGGGGACGGAGAGAAGTTGAACACTGAAGCTTTCTTT | TRBJ1-1 | . | . | TRBV2
CASSFGLSATEAFF | TGTGCCAGCAGTTTCGGCTTGTCGGCTACTGAAGCTTTCTTT | TRBJ1-1 | . | . | TRBV10-3
CASSYQGYGELYF | TGTGCCAGCAGCTACCAGGGATATGGGGAGCTGTACTTC | TRBJ2-7 | . | . | TRBV7-9
CASSATGGDSPLHF | TGTGCCAGCAGCGCGACAGGGGGGGATTCACCCCTCCACTTT | TRBJ1-6 | many | TRBD1 | TRBV9
CASSEAGAYNSPLHF | TGTGCCAGCAGTGAAGCGGGGGCATATAATTCACCCCTCCACTTT | TRBJ1-6 | . | . | TRBV2
CATSDLDTQYF | TGTGCCACCAGTGATTTGGATACGCAGTATTTT | TRBJ2-3 | few | . | TRBV24-1
CAISELRLYEQYF | TGTGCCATCAGTGAGCTGAGACTCTACGAGCAGTACTTC | TRBJ2-7 | many | . | TRBV10-3
CASAGLAGGSTDTQYF | TGTGCCAGCGCCGGACTAGCGGGGGGGAGCACAGATACGCAGTATTTT | TRBJ2-3 | . | TRBD2 | TRBV25-1
CAWNQGRLDQPQHF | TGTGCCTGGAACCAGGGGAGGTTGGATCAGCCCCAGCATTTT | TRBJ1-5 | . | . | TRBV19
CASSEGATAMSTEAFF | TGTGCCAGCAGTGAAGGGGCCACAGCAATGAGCACTGAAGCTTTCTTT | TRBJ1-1 | . | . | TRBV2
CSVGRGSSYEQYF | TGCAGCGTTGGCAGGGGGAGCTCCTACGAGCAGTACTTC | TRBJ2-7 | many | TRBD1 | TRBV29-1